The rows below give T cell receptor beta chains drawn from one sample of a study of T cells in Graves' hyperthyroidism and ophthalmopathy. TCRdb processed the multiplex PCR reads anew with MiXCR; each CDR3 protein has one entry. The sample has under 800,000 distinct CDR3 sequences, about 14% seen once. The sample comprised blood. Source of these receptors: a woman younger than 30 with Graves' hyperthyroidism. Both conserved end residues are part of each CDR3. Each record gives: V gene, CDR3 length, clone size, D gene, CDR3 protein. A D gene is named only where the DNA matches it firmly. Rows may omit the clone size; those that give it use once, few, many or a size class.

V gene: TRBV20-1
CDR3 length: 14
clone size: .
D gene: .
CDR3 protein: CSASLAFSTDTQYF

V gene: TRBV11-2
CDR3 length: 16
clone size: many
D gene: .
CDR3 protein: CASSSTAGIGDNEQFF

V gene: TRBV5-6
CDR3 length: 15
clone size: .
D gene: .
CDR3 protein: CASSSPLSGHYEQYF

V gene: TRBV20-1
CDR3 length: 15
clone size: .
D gene: TRBD2
CDR3 protein: CSAPGLATTYNEQFF

V gene: TRBV12-3/TRBV12-4
CDR3 length: 19
clone size: .
D gene: TRBD1
CDR3 protein: CASSPPRTGGRGAKNIQYF

V gene: TRBV24-1
CDR3 length: 16
clone size: many
D gene: TRBD1
CDR3 protein: CATSDPRTGATGELFF

V gene: TRBV5-1
CDR3 length: 16
clone size: many
D gene: TRBD1
CDR3 protein: CASSWGQGNRNTEAFF

V gene: TRBV20-1
CDR3 length: 12
clone size: .
D gene: .
CDR3 protein: CSASDRSYGYTF

V gene: TRBV7-9
CDR3 length: 16
clone size: many
D gene: .
CDR3 protein: CASSLGPGRANTEAFF

V gene: TRBV5-1
CDR3 length: 14
clone size: few
D gene: .
CDR3 protein: CASSATGFGETQYF